The 18 T cell receptor beta chains in this list originate from one sample, sequenced in a study of blood T cell repertoires in COVID-19. The method was immunoSEQ multiplex PCR; TCRdb's version includes in-frame clones alone and lacks a portion of them. The table includes about 260,000 clones, about 90% detected once. The material sequenced was peripheral blood. These receptors came from a woman aged 70-85 years with COVID-19, enrolled during active disease.

This chain links TRBV5-1 with TRBJ1-2; the match to TRBD1 covers 9 bases. The CDR3 is 14 amino acids. V trimming: 4 bases; J trimming: 8 bases; junction bases outside the gene matches: 9. The germline gives CDR1 SGHRS, CDR2 YFSETQ. CDR3 sequence reads: CASSPQGASMGYTF. In DNA, the CDR3 is TGCGCCAGCAGCCCACAGGGGGCTTCGATGGGCTACACCTTC. Combining the CDR3 with reference TRBV5-1 and TRBJ1-2 gives the whole variable domain KAGVTQTPRYLIKTRGQQVTLSCSPISGHRSVSWYQQTPGQGLQFLFEYFSETQRNKGNFPGRFSGRQFSNSRSEMNVSTLELGDSALYLCASSPQGASMGYTFGSGTRLTVV.

J is TRBJ2-7 and V is TRBV7-3; TRBD1 aligns across 9 bases. CDR3 length: 15 amino acids. Germline trimming cut 5 bases from V and 5 bases from J; bases unmatched to any gene: 10. The germline CDR1 and CDR2 sequences are SGHTA and FQGTGA. CDR3 nucleotide sequence: TGTGCCAGCAGCCCCAACAGGGGGCGCATCAACGAGCAGTACTTC. Translating it yields CASSPNRGRINEQYF.

The V and J genes are TRBV30 and TRBJ2-7; 11 positions match TRBD2. Germline CDR1 is GTSNPN and CDR2 is SVGIG (reference sequence). The trim removed 5 bases at V and 3 bases at J, leaving 12 bases unmatched. This CDR3 spans 16 amino acids. The CDR3 bases are TGTGCCTGGGAAAACTCGGGACTAGCGGTTTTCTACGAGCAGTACTTC. Residues: CAWENSGLAVFYEQYF. The full variable domain, in which reference TRBV30 and TRBJ2-7 provide the parts outside the CDR3, is SQTIHQWPATLVQPVGSPLSLECTVEGTSNPNLYWYRQAAGRGLQLLFYSVGIGQISSEVPQNLSASRPQDRQFILSSKKLLLSDSGFYLCAWENSGLAVFYEQYFGPGTRLTVT.

The chain uses TRBV19 and TRBJ2-1, with 10 nucleotides matching TRBD2. Germline values: CDR1 LNHDA, CDR2 SQIVND (reference sequence). This CDR3 region has 17 residues. Trimming at V came to 3 bases and at J to 6 bases, leaving 11 bases not matched to a gene. Here the CDR3 reads CASSIIHGTSAVNEQFF. The CDR3 region has the DNA TGTGCCAGTAGTATTATTCATGGGACTAGCGCCGTCAATGAGCAGTTCTTC.

The rearrangement joins TRBV6-5 to TRBJ2-7; TRBD1 matches at 9 bases. The CDR3 has 14 amino acids. Germline V gene sequence: CDR1 MNHEY, CDR2 SVGAGI. V lost 8 bases and J lost 1; bases outside the gene matches: 6. DNA of the CDR3: TGTGCCAGCTGGTATGGGACAGGGTCCTACGAGCAGTACTTC. It translates to CASWYGTGSYEQYF.

The chain is built from TRBV7-3 and TRBJ2-1; maybe TRBD2 (5 bases). CDR1 and CDR2 from the germline V gene are SGHTA and FQGTGA. This CDR3 has 15 amino acids. The V gene lost 4 bases and the J gene lost 4 bases, with 14 bases spanning the gap. The DNA of the CDR3 is TGTGCCAGCAGCTCAATCCTGGGGAGTTACAATGAGCAGTTCTTC. It yields the protein CASSSILGSYNEQFF.

V is TRBV20-1 and J is TRBJ1-4; weak D call: TRBD1 (5 bases). The ends were cut back, 5 bases at V and 8 bases at J, with 9 bases in the middle. Germline V gene lookup returns CDR1 DFQATT and CDR2 SNEGSKA (reference sequence). The CDR3 is made up of 11 amino acids. The chain's CDR3 is CSAQGGEKLFF. The CDR3 DNA sequence: TGCAGTGCTCAGGGCGGAGAAAAACTGTTTTTT.

This clone was detected once. This chain links TRBV5-1 with TRBJ1-1; possibly TRBD1 for D (6 bases). This CDR3 has 14 residues. V gave up 3 bases and J gave up 5 bases, with 14 bases separating them. The germline V gene has CDR1 SGHRS and CDR2 YFSETQ. CDR3 DNA: TGCGCCAGCAGCTCGGGCAGGGGTCGGACTGAAGCTTTCTTT. It specifies CASSSGRGRTEAFF.

The chain's CDR3 is CASSQEGSRDNTDTQYF. In DNA, the CDR3 is TGTGCCAGCAGCCAAGAGGGGAGCCGGGATAACACAGATACGCAGTATTTT. The chain recombines TRBV4-2 with TRBJ2-3, with a weak D call TRBD2 (5 bases). Trimming removed 0 bases at V and 2 bases at J, with 15 bases between. Germline lookup yields CDR1 LGHNA and CDR2 YNFKEQ. The CDR3 extends over 17 amino acids.

The rearrangement links TRBV3-1 (or the pseudogene TRBV3-2) to TRBJ1-3; tentatively, D is TRBD1 (5 bases). The CDR3 has 15 residues. Trimming stripped 1 base from V and 3 bases from J, with 10 bases between. Germline V gives CDR1 LGHDT, CDR2 YNNKEL (reference sequence). The CDR3 here is CASSQAGGVGNTIYF. In DNA form, the CDR3 reads TGTGCCAGCAGCCAAGCTGGAGGGGTTGGAAACACCATATATTTT.

The chain employs TRBV19 and TRBJ1-3; D gene ambiguous. Germline V gene lookup returns CDR1 LNHDA and CDR2 SQIVND (reference sequence). Between the trimmed V and J ends, which lost 5 bases and 2 bases, there was a span of 13 bases. This CDR3 has 15 amino acids. In DNA form, the CDR3 reads TGTGCCAGTAGTCCGTCCAGGAGGGCTGGAAACACCATATATTTT. Amino acid sequence: CASSPSRRAGNTIYF.

The rearrangement joins TRBV29-1 to TRBJ2-7; 7 nucleotides agree with TRBD1. This CDR3 has 13 residues. The junction had 12 bases not matched to a gene; V was cut back by 8 bases and J by 5 bases. Germline CDR1 SQVTM, CDR2 ANQGSEA. CDR3 loop: CSITRTGGHEQYF. The CDR3 DNA sequence: TGCAGCATCACTAGGACAGGCGGCCACGAGCAGTACTTC.

V is TRBV28 and J is TRBJ1-1; the match to TRBD1 covers 7 bases. This CDR3 has 11 residues. Germline CDR1 and CDR2: MDHEN and SYDVKM. The trim removed 6 bases at V and 10 bases at J, leaving 5 bases unmatched. The CDR3 DNA reads as TGTGCCAGCAGCAACAGGGGAATAGCTTTCTTT. It translates to CASSNRGIAFF. The whole variable domain, remainder taken from reference TRBV28 and TRBJ1-1, is DVKVTQSSRYLVKRTGEKVFLECVQDMDHENMFWYRQDPGLGLRLIYFSYDVKMKEKGDIPEGYSVSREKKERFSLILESASTNQTSMYLCASSNRGIAFFGQGTRLTVV.

This chain links TRBV3-1 (or the pseudogene TRBV3-2) with TRBJ2-3, with 11 bases aligning to TRBD2. CDR1 is LGHDT, CDR2 YNNKEL, per germline (reference sequence). V gave up 4 bases and J gave up 1 base; unmatched junction bases: 1. This CDR3 spans 15 amino acids. CDR3 protein: CASSLGLAGTDTQYF. CDR3 sequence (DNA): TGTGCCAGCAGCCTGGGACTAGCGGGCACAGATACGCAGTATTTT.

The chain carries TRBV19 and TRBJ2-1, with D tentatively TRBD2 (5 bases). The length of the CDR3 is 13 residues. Trimming shortened V by 7 bases and J by 7 bases, and 14 bases separated the two germline ends. Germline loops: CDR1 LNHDA, CDR2 SQIVND (reference sequence). CDR3 DNA: TGTGCCAGTATGCGAGGGAAGGGTAATGAGCAGTTCTTC. This codes for CASMRGKGNEQFF. The full variable domain, with the rest looked up from reference TRBV19 and TRBJ2-1, is DGGITQSPKYLFRKEGQNVTLSCEQNLNHDAMYWYRQDPGQGLRLIYYSQIVNDFQKGDIAEGYSVSREKKESFPLTVTSAQKNPTAFYLCASMRGKGNEQFFGPGTRLTVL.

This chain joins TRBV12-5 and TRBJ2-1; TRBD1 aligns across 8 bases. V lost 7 bases and J lost 8; bases outside the gene matches: 10. The CDR3 has 14 residues. Germline V gene data show CDR1 as LGHNT and CDR2 as FRNRAP. Here the CDR3 DNA reads TGTGCTAGTGCCCAGGACAGGGAGAATGATGAGCAGTTCTTC. It translates to CASAQDRENDEQFF.

This sequence joins TRBV4-1 and TRBJ1-5; D ambiguous. The CDR3 extends over 15 amino acids. Trimming cost V 0 bases and J 6 bases, with 12 bases left between them. The V gene's germline CDR1 is MGHRA and CDR2 YSYEKL. The CDR3 loop is CASSQDQRGAQPQHF. In DNA, the CDR3 is TGCGCCAGCAGCCAAGATCAACGGGGTGCTCAGCCCCAGCATTTT.

CDR3 bases: TGTGCCAGCAGCTTGATGGGTATCCAAGGAGGCACAGATACGCAGTATTTT. Translating gives CASSLMGIQGGTDTQYF. This chain connects TRBV5-4 to TRBJ2-3; no clear D. V dropped 1 base and J dropped 1 base, with 16 bases sitting between them. CDR3 length: 17 amino acids. Germline CDR1 SGHNT, CDR2 YYREEE (reference sequence).